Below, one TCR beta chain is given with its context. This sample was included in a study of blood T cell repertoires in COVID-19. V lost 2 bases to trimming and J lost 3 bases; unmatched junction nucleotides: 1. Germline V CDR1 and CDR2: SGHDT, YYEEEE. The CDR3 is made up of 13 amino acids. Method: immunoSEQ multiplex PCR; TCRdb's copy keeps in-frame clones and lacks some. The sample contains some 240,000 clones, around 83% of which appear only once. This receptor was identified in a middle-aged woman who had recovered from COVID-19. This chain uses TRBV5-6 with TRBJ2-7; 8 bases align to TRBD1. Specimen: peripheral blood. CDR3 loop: CASSFGTGYEQYF. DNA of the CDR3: TGTGCCAGCAGCTTCGGGACAGGCTACGAGCAGTACTTC. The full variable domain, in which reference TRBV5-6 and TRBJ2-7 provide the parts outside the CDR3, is DAGVTQSPTHLIKTRGQQVTLRCSPKSGHDTVSWYQQALGQGPQFIFQYYEEEERQRGNFPDRFSGHQFPNYSSELNVNALLLGDSALYLCASSFGTGYEQYFGPGTRLTVT.